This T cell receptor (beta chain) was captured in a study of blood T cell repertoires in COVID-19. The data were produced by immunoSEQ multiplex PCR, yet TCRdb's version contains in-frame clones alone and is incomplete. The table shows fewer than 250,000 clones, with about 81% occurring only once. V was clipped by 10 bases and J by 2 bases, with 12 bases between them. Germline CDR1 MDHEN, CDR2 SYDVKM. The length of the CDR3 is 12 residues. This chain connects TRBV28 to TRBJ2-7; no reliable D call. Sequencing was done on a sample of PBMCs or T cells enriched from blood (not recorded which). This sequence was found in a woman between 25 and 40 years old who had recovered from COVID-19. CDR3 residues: CATAATAYEQYV. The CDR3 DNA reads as TGTGCCACCGCGGCCACCGCCTACGAGCAGTACGTC.